This TCR beta chain was recovered during a study of PD-1 blockade in classical Hodgkin lymphoma. Findings and caveats of the study: Whereas CD4+ TCR diversity had risen significantly by C4D1, CD8+ TCR diversity had not. Later analyses included only patients treated at least 1 year post-ASCT. Causes of the repertoire differences remain undefined, possibly disease activity or prior therapy.

CDR1 is MNHEY and CDR2 is SVGAGI in the germline V gene. The CDR3 sequence is 16 residues long. V gave up 2 bases and J gave up 8 bases; unmatched junction bases: 8. Produced via immunoSEQ multiplex PCR; TCRdb's table is partial and in-frame only. Of 20,000 to 25,000 clones in the sample, 71% were seen once. Turning to this clone: The target antigen is unknown.

Every patient had relapsed following autologous stem cell transplantation, and cohorts differed in brentuximab vedotin exposure. Complete response, partial response or progressive disease constituted the best responses recorded. This receptor was taken from a human donor with classical Hodgkin lymphoma. Sequencing was performed on peripheral blood mononuclear cells (PBMCs), taken at baseline. The chain recombines TRBV6-5 with TRBJ1-5; 11 bases align to TRBD1. In nucleotides, the CDR3 is TGTGCCAGCAGTTACCGGAGGACAGGGGGCTTTGAGCCCCAGCATTTT. This codes for CASSYRRTGGFEPQHF.